The rows below give T cell receptor beta chains drawn from one sample of a study of control samples from healthy donors and cancer patients. Generated by immunoSEQ multiplex PCR, the TCRdb table keeps only in-frame clones and is missing some. The sample consists of some 120,000 clones, roughly 86% of them appearing once. Sequenced: blood. These receptors originate from a man in his sixties in good health. Each CDR3 is given with its conserved first and last residue.

J: TRBJ1-4
V: TRBV12-5
CDR3: CVRVPGEDEKLFF

J: TRBJ2-3
V: TRBV4-3
CDR3: CASSQQAGGLASTDTQYF

J: TRBJ1-6
V: TRBV25-1
CDR3: CASSDGGAGNSPLHF

J: TRBJ1-2
V: TRBV7-9
CDR3: CASSARGVDTF

J: TRBJ2-7
V: TRBV5-4
CDR3: CASSLNRYEQYF

J: TRBJ2-3
V: TRBV9
CDR3: CASSVVGTDTQYF

J: TRBJ2-6
V: TRBV5-1
CDR3: CASSLVGANVLTF

J: TRBJ2-2
V: TRBV9
CDR3: CASSVGVENTGELFF

J: TRBJ2-7
V: TRBV7-9
CDR3: CASSLSPQGSTYEQYF

J: TRBJ1-5
V: TRBV18
CDR3: CASSRGQGVIQPQHF

J: TRBJ2-7
V: TRBV3-1/TRBV3-2
CDR3: CASSREGGHSYEQYF

J: TRBJ1-5
V: TRBV6-5
CDR3: CASSYGQGANQPQHF

J: TRBJ1-1
V: TRBV29-1
CDR3: CSVGRTGGGTEAFF

J: TRBJ1-2
V: TRBV7-6
CDR3: CASSLETGSILLGYTF

J: TRBJ1-3
V: TRBV19
CDR3: CASRIGNTIYF

J: TRBJ1-2
V: TRBV19
CDR3: CASSLMGRIQDGYTF